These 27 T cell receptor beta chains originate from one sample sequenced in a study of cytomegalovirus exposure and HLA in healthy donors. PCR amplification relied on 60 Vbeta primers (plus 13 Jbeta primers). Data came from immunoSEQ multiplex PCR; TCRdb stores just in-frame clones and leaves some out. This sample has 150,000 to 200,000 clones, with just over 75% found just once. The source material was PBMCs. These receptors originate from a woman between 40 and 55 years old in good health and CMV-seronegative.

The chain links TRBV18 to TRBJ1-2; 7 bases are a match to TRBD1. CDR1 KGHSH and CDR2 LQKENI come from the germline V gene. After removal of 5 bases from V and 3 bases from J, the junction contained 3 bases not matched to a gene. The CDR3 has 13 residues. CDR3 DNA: TGTGCCAGCTCAGCCGGGACAGACTATGGCTACACCTTC. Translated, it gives CASSAGTDYGYTF. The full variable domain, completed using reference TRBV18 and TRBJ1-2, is NAGVMQNPRHLVRRRGQEARLRCSPMKGHSHVYWYRQLPEEGLKFMVYLQKENIIDESGMPKERFSAEFPKEGPSILRIQQVVRGDSAAYFCASSAGTDYGYTFGSGTRLTVV.

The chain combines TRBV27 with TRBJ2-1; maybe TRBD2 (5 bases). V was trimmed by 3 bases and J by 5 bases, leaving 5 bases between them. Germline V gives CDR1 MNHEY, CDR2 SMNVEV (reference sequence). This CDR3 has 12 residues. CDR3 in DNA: TGTGCCAGCAGTTTCGGGAACAATGAGCAGTTCTTC. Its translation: CASSFGNNEQFF.

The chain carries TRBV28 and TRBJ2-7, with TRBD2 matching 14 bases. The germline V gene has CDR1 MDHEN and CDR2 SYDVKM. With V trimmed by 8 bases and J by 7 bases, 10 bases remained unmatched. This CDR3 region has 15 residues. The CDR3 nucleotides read TGTGCCAGCCGACCGGGACTAGCGGGAGCGGGTGAGCAGTACTTC. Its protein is CASRPGLAGAGEQYF.

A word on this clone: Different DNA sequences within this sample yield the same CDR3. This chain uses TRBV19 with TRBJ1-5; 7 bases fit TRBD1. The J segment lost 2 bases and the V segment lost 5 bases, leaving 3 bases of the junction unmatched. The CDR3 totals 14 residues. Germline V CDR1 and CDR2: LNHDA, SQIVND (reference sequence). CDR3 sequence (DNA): TGTGCCAGTAGTTCAACAGGGGGCAATCAGCCCCAGCATTTT. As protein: CASSSTGGNQPQHF.

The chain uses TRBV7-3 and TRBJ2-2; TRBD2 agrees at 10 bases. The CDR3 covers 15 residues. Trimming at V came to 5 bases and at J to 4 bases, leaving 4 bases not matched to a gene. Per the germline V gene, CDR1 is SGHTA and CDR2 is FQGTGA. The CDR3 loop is CASSRGLASTGELFF. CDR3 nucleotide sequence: TGTGCCAGCAGCCGGGGACTAGCGAGCACCGGGGAGCTGTTTTTT.

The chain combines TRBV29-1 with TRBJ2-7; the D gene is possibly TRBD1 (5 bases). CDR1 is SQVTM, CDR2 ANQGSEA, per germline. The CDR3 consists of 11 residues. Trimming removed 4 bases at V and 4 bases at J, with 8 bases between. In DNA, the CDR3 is TGCAGCGTTGGAAGGGGTTACGAGCAGTACTTC. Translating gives CSVGRGYEQYF.

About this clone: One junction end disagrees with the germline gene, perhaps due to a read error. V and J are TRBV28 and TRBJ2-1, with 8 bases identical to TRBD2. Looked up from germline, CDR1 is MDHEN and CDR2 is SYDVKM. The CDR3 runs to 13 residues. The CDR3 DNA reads TGTGCCAGCAGTTTTAGTAGCGGGAACCCTTCTATCTTC. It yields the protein CASSFSSGNPSIF.

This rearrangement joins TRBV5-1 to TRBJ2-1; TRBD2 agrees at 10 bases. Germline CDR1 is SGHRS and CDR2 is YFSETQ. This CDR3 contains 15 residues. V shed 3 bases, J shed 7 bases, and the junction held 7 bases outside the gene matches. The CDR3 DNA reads TGCGCCAGCAGCTCCCTAGCGGGAGTGAATAATGAGCAGTTCTTC. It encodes CASSSLAGVNNEQFF.

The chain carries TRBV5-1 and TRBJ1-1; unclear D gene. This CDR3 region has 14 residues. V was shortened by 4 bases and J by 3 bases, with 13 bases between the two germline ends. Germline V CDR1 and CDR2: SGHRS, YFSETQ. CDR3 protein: CASSQRRPDTEAFF. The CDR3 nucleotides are TGCGCCAGCAGCCAACGGAGGCCGGACACTGAAGCTTTCTTT.

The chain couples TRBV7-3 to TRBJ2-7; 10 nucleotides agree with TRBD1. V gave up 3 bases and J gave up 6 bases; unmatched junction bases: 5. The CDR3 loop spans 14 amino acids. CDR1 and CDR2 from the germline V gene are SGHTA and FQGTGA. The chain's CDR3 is CASSLTGQGSEQYF. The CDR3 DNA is TGTGCCAGCAGCTTGACGGGACAGGGGAGCGAGCAGTACTTC.

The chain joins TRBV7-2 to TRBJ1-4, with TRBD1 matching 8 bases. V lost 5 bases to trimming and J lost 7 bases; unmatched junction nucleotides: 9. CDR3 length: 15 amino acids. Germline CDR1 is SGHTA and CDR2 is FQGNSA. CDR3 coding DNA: TGTGCCAGCAGCCGTCAGGGGGCGCGTATTGAAAAACTGTTTTTT. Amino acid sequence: CASSRQGARIEKLFF.

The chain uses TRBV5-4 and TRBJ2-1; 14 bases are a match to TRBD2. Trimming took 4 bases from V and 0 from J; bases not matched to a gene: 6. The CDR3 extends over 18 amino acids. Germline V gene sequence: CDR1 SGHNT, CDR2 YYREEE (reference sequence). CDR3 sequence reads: CASSTWTSGRSSYNEQFF. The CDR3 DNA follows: TGTGCCAGCAGCACCTGGACTAGCGGGAGGAGCTCCTACAATGAGCAGTTCTTC.

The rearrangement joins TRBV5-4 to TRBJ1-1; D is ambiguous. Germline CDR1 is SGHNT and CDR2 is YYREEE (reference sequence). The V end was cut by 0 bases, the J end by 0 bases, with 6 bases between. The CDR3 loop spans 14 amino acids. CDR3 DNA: TGTGCCAGCAGCTTGGGGCAGGTGAACACTGAAGCTTTCTTT. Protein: CASSLGQVNTEAFF.

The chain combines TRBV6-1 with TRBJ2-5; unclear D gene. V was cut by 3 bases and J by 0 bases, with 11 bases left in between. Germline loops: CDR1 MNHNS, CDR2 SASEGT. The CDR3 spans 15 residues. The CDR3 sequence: CASSDVQWYQETQYF. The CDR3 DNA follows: TGTGCCAGCAGTGACGTGCAGTGGTACCAAGAGACCCAGTACTTC.

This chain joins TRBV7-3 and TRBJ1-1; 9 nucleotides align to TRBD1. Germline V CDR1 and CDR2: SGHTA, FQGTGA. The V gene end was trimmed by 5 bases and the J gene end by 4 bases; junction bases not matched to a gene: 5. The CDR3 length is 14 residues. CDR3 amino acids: CASSADRGSTEAFF. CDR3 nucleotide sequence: TGTGCCAGCAGCGCGGACAGGGGATCCACTGAAGCTTTCTTT.

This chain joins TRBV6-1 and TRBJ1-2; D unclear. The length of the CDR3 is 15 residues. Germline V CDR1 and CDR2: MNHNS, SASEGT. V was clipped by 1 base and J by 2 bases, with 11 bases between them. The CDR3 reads CASSEGLTLNYGYTF. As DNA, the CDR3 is TGTGCCAGCAGTGAAGGGCTGACATTAAACTATGGCTACACCTTC.

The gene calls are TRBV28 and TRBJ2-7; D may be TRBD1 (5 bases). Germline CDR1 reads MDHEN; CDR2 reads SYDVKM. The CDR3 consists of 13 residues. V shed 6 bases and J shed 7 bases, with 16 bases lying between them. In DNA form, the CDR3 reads TGTGCCAGCAGCCCCCGTGGCAGGGATGAGCAGTACTTC. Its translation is CASSPRGRDEQYF.

CDR3 residues: CASSSGSGNTIYF. CDR3 coding DNA: TGTGCCAGCAGCTCCGGCTCTGGAAACACCATATATTTT. The chain joins TRBV7-6 to TRBJ1-3; unclear D gene. This CDR3 contains 13 residues. V gave up 4 bases and J gave up 0 bases, with 4 bases separating them. Germline assignment: CDR1 SGHVS and CDR2 FNYEAQ.

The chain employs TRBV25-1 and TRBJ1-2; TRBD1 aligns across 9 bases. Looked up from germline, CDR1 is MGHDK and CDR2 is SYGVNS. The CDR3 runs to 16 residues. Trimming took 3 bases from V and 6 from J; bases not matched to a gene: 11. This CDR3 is CASSEPGQGRKDGYTF. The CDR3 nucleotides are TGTGCCAGCAGTGAGCCCGGACAGGGGCGAAAGGATGGCTACACCTTC.

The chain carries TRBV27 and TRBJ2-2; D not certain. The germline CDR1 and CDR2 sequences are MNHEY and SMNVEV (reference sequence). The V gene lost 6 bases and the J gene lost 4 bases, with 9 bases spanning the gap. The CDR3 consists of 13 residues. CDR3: CASSGWSTGELFF. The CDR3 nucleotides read TGTGCCAGCAGCGGATGGAGCACCGGGGAGCTGTTTTTT.

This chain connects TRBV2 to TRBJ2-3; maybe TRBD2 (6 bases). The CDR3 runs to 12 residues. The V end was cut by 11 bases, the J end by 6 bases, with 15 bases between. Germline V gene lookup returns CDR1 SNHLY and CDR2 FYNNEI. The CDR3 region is CADSEAGDTQYF. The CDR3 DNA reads TGTGCCGACAGCGAGGCGGGGGATACGCAGTATTTT.

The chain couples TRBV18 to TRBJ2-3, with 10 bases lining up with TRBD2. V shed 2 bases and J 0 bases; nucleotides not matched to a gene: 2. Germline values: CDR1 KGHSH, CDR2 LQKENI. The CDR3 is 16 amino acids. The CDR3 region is CASSPWTSGSTDTQYF. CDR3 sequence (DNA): TGTGCCAGCTCACCATGGACTAGCGGTAGCACAGATACGCAGTATTTT.

CDR3 bases: TGCGCCAGCAGCTCCACGACCCAGACGTTAGCTGGTTCCTACGAGCAGTACTTC. Translated: CASSSTTQTLAGSYEQYF. This chain uses TRBV5-1 with TRBJ2-7; D is unclear. The CDR3 contains 18 residues. Trimming shortened V by 3 bases and J by 1 base, and 23 bases separated the two germline ends. Germline V lookup: CDR1 SGHRS, CDR2 YFSETQ.

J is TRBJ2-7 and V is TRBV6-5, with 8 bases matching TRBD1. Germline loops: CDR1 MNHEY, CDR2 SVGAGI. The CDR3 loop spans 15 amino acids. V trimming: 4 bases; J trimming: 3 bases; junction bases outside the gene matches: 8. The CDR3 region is CASSSDRGSGYEQYF. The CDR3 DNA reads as TGTGCCAGCAGTTCCGACAGGGGAAGCGGCTACGAGCAGTACTTC.

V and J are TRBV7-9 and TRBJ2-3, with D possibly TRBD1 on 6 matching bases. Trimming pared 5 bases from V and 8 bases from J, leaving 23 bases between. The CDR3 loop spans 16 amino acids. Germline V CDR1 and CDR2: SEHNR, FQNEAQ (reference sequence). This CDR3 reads CASSPMGAIYLATQYF. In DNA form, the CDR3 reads TGTGCCAGCAGCCCGATGGGGGCGATCTACCTCGCTACGCAGTATTTT. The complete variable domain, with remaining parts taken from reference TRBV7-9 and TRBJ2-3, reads DTGVSQNPRHKITKRGQNVTFRCDPISEHNRLYWYRQTLGQGPEFLTYFQNEAQLEKSRLLSDRFSAERPKGSFSTLEIQRTEQGDSAMYLCASSPMGAIYLATQYFGPGTRLTVL.

In nucleotides, the CDR3 is TGTGCCAGCAGCCTCGACAGGGACTTCTATGGCTACACCTTC. Translated, it gives CASSLDRDFYGYTF. The chain employs TRBV9 and TRBJ1-2; 7 bases agree with TRBD1. This CDR3 spans 14 amino acids. V was pared by 4 bases and J by 4 bases, with 7 bases of the junction left unmatched. The V gene's germline CDR1 is SGDLS and CDR2 YYNGEE.

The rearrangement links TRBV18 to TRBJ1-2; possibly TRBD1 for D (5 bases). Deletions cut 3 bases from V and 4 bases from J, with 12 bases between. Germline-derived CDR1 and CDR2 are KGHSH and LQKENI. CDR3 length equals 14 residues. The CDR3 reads CASSPLDNPYGYTF. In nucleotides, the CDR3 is TGTGCCAGCTCACCTCTGGACAACCCCTATGGCTACACCTTC.